The 5 T cell receptor beta chains in this list originate from one sample, sequenced in a study of T cell repertoires in cytomegalovirus infection. These receptors have no identified antigens. In TCRdb, the reads were re-called with MiXCR into one record per CDR3 protein. The top ten clones hold approximately 95% of a sample with around 81,000 distinct CDR3 sequences, roughly 39% of them seen once. The sample here was CD8+ T cells from cultured PBMCs, taken from culture after CMV antigen stimulation. The origin of the receptors is a human donor in good health (CMV status not recorded). Some clones in this sample may be carry-over from other donors' samples.

With respect to this clonotype: A read error is likely, as this CDR3 ends without the conserved phenylalanine or tryptophan. The chain recombines TRBV25-1 with TRBJ2-3; 8 nucleotides agree with TRBD1. V trimming: 4 bases; J trimming: 2 bases; junction bases outside the gene matches: 2. CDR1 and CDR2 from the germline V gene are MGHDK and SYGVNS. The CDR3 is made up of 14 amino acids. This CDR3 reads CASSGTGYTDTQYL. The CDR3 DNA sequence: TGTGCCAGCAGTGGGACAGGGTACACAGATACGCAGTATTTG.

J is TRBJ1-2 and V is TRBV25-1; TRBD1 might be the D (6 bases). Germline V gene lookup returns CDR1 MGHDK and CDR2 SYGVNS. The CDR3 length is 16 residues. V was trimmed by 2 bases and J by 6 bases, leaving 19 bases between them. CDR3 sequence reads: CASSEINLQGPHGYTF. CDR3 bases: TGTGCCAGCAGTGAAATTAATCTCCAGGGGCCCCATGGCTACACCTTC.

The chain couples TRBV4-1 to TRBJ1-2, with D perhaps matching TRBD1 (6 bases). In germline, CDR1 is MGHRA, CDR2 YSYEKL. This CDR3 is 13 amino acids long. The germline V and J ends were trimmed by 5 bases and 4 bases, with 11 bases remaining between them. The CDR3 spells CASSGGLSYGYTF. CDR3 nucleotides: TGCGCCAGCAGCGGGGGCTTGTCCTATGGCTACACCTTC.

This clonotype was counted once. The CDR3 carries no conserved terminal phenylalanine or tryptophan, so it likely arises from a read error. This sequence joins TRBV7-2 and TRBJ1-3; 8 bases match TRBD1. CDR3 length: 22 amino acids. J lost 2 bases, V lost 0 bases, and 21 bases had no gene match. Germline CDR1 is SGHTA and CDR2 is FQGNSA. CDR3 amino acids: CASSLAFNPIRDRPKTGNTIYS. The CDR3 DNA reads as TGTGCCAGCAGCTTAGCTTTTAATCCCATCCGGGACAGGCCAAAAACTGGAAACACCATATATTCT.

This clonotype turned up a few times. The genes are TRBV7-9 and TRBJ1-4; weak D call: TRBD1 (5 bases). Per germline, CDR1 SEHNR and CDR2 FQNEAQ (reference sequence). V was clipped by 5 bases and J by 5 bases, with 15 bases between them. The CDR3 length is 15 residues. The chain's CDR3 is CASSQVLGRNEKLFF. For the CDR3, the DNA is TGTGCCAGCAGCCAAGTTTTGGGGCGAAATGAAAAACTGTTTTTT.